This T cell receptor beta chain was sequenced in a study of blood T cell repertoires in COVID-19. Study overall: From T cells, B-cell-depleted T cells, or PBMCs came the material, which was cDNA or gDNA.

As handled by the study authors: Researchers report that nucleated cell counts were estimated from reference gene primer amplification. Generated by immunoSEQ multiplex PCR, the TCRdb table keeps only in-frame clones and is missing some. V and J calls and clone size are those listed in that table; D and trimming were worked out from the DNA. The table includes 250,000 to 300,000 clones, 88% detected once. CDR1 and CDR2 (germline): SQVTM, ANQGSEA. This CDR3 is built from 14 residues. V lost 4 bases to trimming and J lost 8 bases, with 20 bases between them. This rearrangement joins TRBV29-1 to TRBJ1-2, with a tentative D call TRBD1 (6 bases). The sequencing sample was made of peripheral blood. This receptor was taken from a woman aged 25 to 39 who had recovered from COVID-19. The CDR3 bases are TGCAGCGTTGCCCCGGGACACTTCCCTCGGGGCTACACCTTC. Its protein is CSVAPGHFPRGYTF.